Listed here are 31 T cell receptor beta chains from one sample, sequenced in a study of blood T cell repertoires in COVID-19. Method: immunoSEQ multiplex PCR; TCRdb's copy keeps in-frame clones and lacks some. The profile shows more than 300,000 clones, 90% of them singletons. The sample consisted of PBMCs or T cells enriched from blood (not recorded which). The receptors derive from a woman aged 30 to 39 who had been exposed to COVID-19.

The chain combines TRBV24-1 with TRBJ1-5; tentative D call: TRBD1 (6 bases). Germline V lookup: CDR1 KGHDR, CDR2 SFDVKD. The CDR3 is made up of 16 amino acids. V was clipped by 4 bases and J by 3 bases, with 15 bases between them. The CDR3 here is CATSERTGHINQPQHF. In nucleotides, the CDR3 is TGTGCCACCAGTGAGAGAACGGGACACATCAATCAGCCCCAGCATTTT.

The CDR3 DNA reads TGTGCCAGCAGCCAAGATCTGTCTCAGGGGGTGGGTTCACCCCTCCACTTT. This sequence encodes CASSQDLSQGVGSPLHF. The rearrangement joins TRBV4-2 to TRBJ1-6; TRBD1 matches at 7 bases. The CDR3 spans 17 residues. Germline CDR1 reads LGHNA; CDR2 reads YNFKEQ. Losses at the gene ends were 0 bases for V and 9 bases for J; bases not matched to a gene: 11.

The chain uses TRBV5-6 and TRBJ1-2; TRBD1 agrees at 10 bases. Germline CDR1 is SGHDT and CDR2 is YYEEEE. The CDR3 runs 14 residues. V dropped 3 bases and J dropped 6; count of bases not matched to a gene: 5. CDR3 protein: CASSWPGQGNGYTF. DNA of the CDR3: TGTGCCAGCAGCTGGCCGGGACAGGGGAATGGCTACACCTTC.

The genes are TRBV6-2 or TRBV6-3 and TRBJ1-2; TRBD1 is a possible D gene (5 bases). Germline V gene lookup returns CDR1 MNHEY and CDR2 SVGEGT. This CDR3 spans 17 amino acids. Trimming took off 2 bases at V and 4 bases at J, with 20 bases between the two ends. This CDR3 is CASSYGPGTRAGYGYTF. CDR3 DNA sequence: TGTGCCAGCAGTTACGGCCCCGGTACCAGGGCAGGCTATGGCTACACCTTC.

The V gene is TRBV9, the J gene TRBJ1-2; TRBD1 is a possible D gene (5 bases). The ends were cut back, 2 bases at V and 6 bases at J, with 14 bases in the middle. CDR3 length: 14 residues. Germline V gives CDR1 SGDLS, CDR2 YYNGEE. The CDR3 sequence: CASSVGGGDNGYTF. The CDR3 DNA is TGTGCCAGCAGCGTCGGGGGAGGAGATAATGGCTACACCTTC.

This clone was detected only once. The rearrangement uses TRBV3-1 (or the pseudogene TRBV3-2) and TRBJ2-5; a weak D match, TRBD1 (6 bases). The germline V gene has CDR1 LGHDT and CDR2 YNNKEL (reference sequence). The CDR3 covers 13 residues. The ends were cut back, 4 bases at V and 4 bases at J, with 10 bases in the middle. This chain's CDR3 is CASSLLGAETQYF. The CDR3 nucleotides read TGTGCCAGCAGCCTTTTGGGGGCAGAGACCCAGTACTTC.

The chain joins TRBV29-1 to TRBJ2-7; TRBD2 might be the D (6 bases). The CDR3 totals 13 residues. Per the germline V gene, CDR1 is SQVTM and CDR2 is ANQGSEA. Deletions cut 6 bases from V and 5 bases from J, with 17 bases between. CDR3 DNA: TGCAGCGTCGCGCCTTTAAGGGAGGACGAGCAGTACTTC. As protein: CSVAPLREDEQYF.

The chain is built from TRBV7-6 and TRBJ2-5, with 8 nucleotides matching TRBD2. The germline V gene encodes CDR1 SGHVS and CDR2 FNYEAQ. Germline trimming cut 5 bases from V and 2 bases from J; bases unmatched to any gene: 1. The CDR3 length is 13 residues. In DNA form, the CDR3 reads TGTGCCAGCAGCCCGGGAGGGCAAGAGACCCAGTACTTC. Translated, it gives CASSPGGQETQYF.

The J gene is TRBJ1-2, the V gene TRBV7-2; 8 nucleotides agree with TRBD1. The CDR3 runs 14 residues. The germline V gene has CDR1 SGHTA and CDR2 FQGNSA. After removal of 6 bases from V and 4 bases from J, the junction contained 7 bases not matched to a gene. CDR3 sequence (DNA): TGTGCCAGCAGTCGCCGTGGGACAGGCTATGGCTACACCTTC. The encoded protein is CASSRRGTGYGYTF.

The chain uses TRBV12-3 or TRBV12-4 and TRBJ2-7; D is possibly TRBD2 (5 bases). V was cut by 4 bases and J by 7 bases, with 11 bases left in between. The CDR3 contains 12 residues. The CDR3 DNA sequence: TGTGCCAGCAGTTCGGGGTTTGAAGAGCAGTACTTC. Translated: CASSSGFEEQYF.

The genes are TRBV9 and TRBJ2-5, with 13 nucleotides matching TRBD2. The CDR3 runs to 16 residues. Germline V lookup: CDR1 SGDLS, CDR2 YYNGEE. Trimming at V came to 5 bases and at J to 5 bases, leaving 9 bases not matched to a gene. The CDR3 loop is CASSAGTSGVWETQYF. CDR3 in DNA: TGTGCCAGCAGTGCCGGGACTAGCGGGGTATGGGAGACCCAGTACTTC.

The chain links TRBV19 to TRBJ1-3; possible D gene TRBD1, 6 bases. The V gene's germline CDR1 is LNHDA and CDR2 SQIVND (reference sequence). The CDR3 sequence is 14 residues long. Trimming took 3 bases from V and 4 from J, leaving 10 bases between them. The DNA of the CDR3 is TGTGCCAGTAGTATCCGAGGGACAGGAAACACCATATATTTT. Translating it yields CASSIRGTGNTIYF.

This clone occurred once. The chain combines TRBV25-1 with TRBJ1-1; D call uncertain. Deletions cut 3 bases from V and 3 bases from J, with 5 bases between. Germline CDR1 reads MGHDK; CDR2 reads SYGVNS. This CDR3 has 12 residues. CDR3 loop: CASSEFDTEAFF. The DNA of the CDR3 is TGTGCCAGCAGTGAGTTCGACACTGAAGCTTTCTTT.

The rearrangement joins TRBV5-1 to TRBJ1-1; 10 bases map to TRBD1. The CDR3 runs 15 residues. After removal of 0 bases from V and 10 bases from J, the junction contained 9 bases not matched to a gene. Looked up from germline, CDR1 is SGHRS and CDR2 is YFSETQ. CDR3 protein: CASSLVTRGTGAAFF. CDR3 bases: TGCGCCAGCAGCTTGGTTACGCGGGGGACAGGGGCAGCTTTCTTT.

This sequence joins TRBV27 and TRBJ1-6; D uncertain. The V gene lost 2 bases and the J gene lost 10 bases, with 12 bases spanning the gap. The germline gives CDR1 MNHEY, CDR2 SMNVEV (reference sequence). This CDR3 has 14 residues. The CDR3 DNA reads TGTGCCAGCAGTTTAGAGTTTCTCATCTCACCCCTCCACTTT. Translation gives CASSLEFLISPLHF.

The genes are TRBV19 and TRBJ2-7; a weak D match, TRBD2 (5 bases). The CDR3 loop spans 13 amino acids. Germline V lookup: CDR1 LNHDA, CDR2 SQIVND (reference sequence). Trimming took 6 bases from V and 5 from J, leaving 14 bases between them. Here the CDR3 reads CASSRSGLDEQYF. The CDR3 region has the DNA TGTGCCAGTAGCCGGAGCGGTCTGGACGAGCAGTACTTC.

This clone was seen once. The rearrangement joins TRBV7-2 to TRBJ1-2; D unresolved. The CDR3 runs to 14 residues. Trimming stripped 1 base from V and 0 bases from J, with 6 bases between. In germline, CDR1 is SGHTA, CDR2 FQGNSA. CDR3 residues: CASSLDSTNYGYTF. The DNA for the CDR3 is TGTGCCAGCAGCTTAGACAGCACTAACTATGGCTACACCTTC.

V and J are TRBV5-1 and TRBJ2-1; 15 bases map to TRBD2. The CDR3 spans 17 residues. Trimming removed 4 bases from V and 6 bases from J; junction bases left unmatched: 8. The germline V gene encodes CDR1 SGHRS and CDR2 YFSETQ. CDR3 residues: CASSPEGTSGGLNEQFF. CDR3 DNA: TGCGCCAGCAGCCCAGAAGGGACTAGCGGGGGGCTCAATGAGCAGTTCTTC.

J is TRBJ1-2 and V is TRBV5-6; 7 bases fit TRBD1. Looked up from germline, CDR1 is SGHDT and CDR2 is YYEEEE. V gave up 2 bases and J gave up 0 bases; unmatched junction bases: 1. This CDR3 has 14 residues. DNA of the CDR3: TGTGCCAGCAGCTTCCAGGGGGCTAACTATGGCTACACCTTC. As protein: CASSFQGANYGYTF.

The V gene is TRBV19, the J gene TRBJ1-5, with D perhaps TRBD1 (5 bases). V was clipped by 2 bases and J by 1 base, with 12 bases between them. The V gene's germline CDR1 is LNHDA and CDR2 SQIVND (reference sequence). This CDR3 comprises 16 residues. As DNA, the CDR3 is TGTGCCAGTAGTATAAGGTGGGCAGGGAGCAATCAGCCCCAGCATTTT. Its translation is CASSIRWAGSNQPQHF.

This chain links TRBV21-1 with TRBJ2-7; TRBD2, the table's D call, lacks a check against the DNA. TRBV21-1 is a recognized pseudogene. This CDR3 is 19 amino acids long. CDR3 sequence: CASSKMFRTSGGASYEQYF. The DNA of the CDR3 is TGTGCCAGCAGCAAAATGTTTCGGACTAGCGGGGGGGCCTCCTACGAGCAGTACTTC.

The chain is built from TRBV9 and TRBJ2-7; 7 positions agree with TRBD2. The CDR3 contains 15 residues. J was trimmed by 3 bases and V by 0 bases; bases with no gene match: 6. CDR1 and CDR2 from the germline V gene are SGDLS and YYNGEE. The CDR3 sequence: CASSVGPGGSYEQYF. Here the CDR3 DNA reads TGTGCCAGCAGCGTAGGGCCAGGCGGGAGCTACGAGCAGTACTTC.

This clone was seen more than once but under ten times. The V call is TRBV19, the J call TRBJ1-5; 9 bases line up with TRBD1. The CDR3 contains 16 residues. Germline V gives CDR1 LNHDA, CDR2 SQIVND (reference sequence). V gave up 5 bases and J gave up 9 bases; unmatched junction bases: 14. CDR3 bases: TGTGCCAGTAGTCTAGGGGGGACAGGGCGAGGGTGGCCCCAGCATTTT. This encodes CASSLGGTGRGWPQHF.

The J gene is TRBJ2-1, the V gene TRBV19; 7 positions agree with TRBD1. The germline V gene has CDR1 LNHDA and CDR2 SQIVND (reference sequence). The junction had 9 bases not matched to a gene; V was cut back by 3 bases and J by 7 bases. This CDR3 spans 15 amino acids. The DNA of the CDR3 is TGTGCCAGTAGTATCGACAGGGTGAGAGGGAATGAGCAGTTCTTC. Its translation: CASSIDRVRGNEQFF.

The chain carries TRBV10-3 and TRBJ1-2, with 9 positions matching TRBD1. CDR1 is ENHRY and CDR2 is SYGVKD in the germline V gene. J was trimmed by 2 bases and V by 6 bases; bases with no gene match: 10. The CDR3 spans 16 residues. The CDR3 here is CAIRQGAPSPNYGYTF. DNA for the CDR3: TGTGCCATCAGACAGGGGGCCCCAAGCCCCAACTATGGCTACACCTTC.

This clone was seen only once. The J gene is TRBJ2-7, the V gene TRBV27; 7 nucleotides agree with TRBD1. The CDR3 totals 13 residues. Germline V gene lookup returns CDR1 MNHEY and CDR2 SMNVEV (reference sequence). V trimming: 5 bases; J trimming: 3 bases; junction bases outside the gene matches: 4. CDR3 protein: CASSDRQGYEQYF. The CDR3 region has the DNA TGTGCCAGCAGTGACAGACAGGGCTACGAGCAGTACTTC.

The chain joins TRBV10-3 to TRBJ2-5, with TRBD1 matching over 10 bases. CDR3 length: 18 residues. Germline values: CDR1 ENHRY, CDR2 SYGVKD. After removal of 4 bases from V and 1 base from J, the junction contained 12 bases not matched to a gene. The CDR3 region is CAISGDNSDRGPQETQYF. CDR3 nucleotides: TGTGCCATCAGTGGCGATAATAGTGACAGGGGGCCCCAAGAGACCCAGTACTTC.

This chain joins TRBV6-5 and TRBJ1-1, with D uncertain. V was pared by 6 bases and J by 3 bases, with 11 bases between. The CDR3 totals 13 residues. The germline V gene encodes CDR1 MNHEY and CDR2 SVGAGI. The CDR3 is CASSPFGDTEAFF. The CDR3 nucleotides read TGTGCCAGCAGCCCCTTCGGGGACACTGAAGCTTTCTTT.

The V call is TRBV19, the J call TRBJ1-1; TRBD1 matches 9 bases. This CDR3 has 15 residues. Trimming at V came to 6 bases and at J to 0 bases, leaving 5 bases not matched to a gene. Germline V CDR1 and CDR2: LNHDA, SQIVND (reference sequence). CDR3: CASRMGQGMNTEAFF. CDR3 bases: TGTGCCAGTAGGATGGGACAGGGCATGAACACTGAAGCTTTCTTT.

This rearrangement joins TRBV27 to TRBJ2-5, with D perhaps matching TRBD1 (7 bases). The CDR3 is made up of 14 amino acids. Germline CDR1 MNHEY, CDR2 SMNVEV (reference sequence). V was trimmed by 2 bases and J by 1 base, leaving 8 bases between them. DNA for the CDR3: TGTGCCAGCAGTTTACAGGGGGGCCAAGAGACCCAGTACTTC. It specifies CASSLQGGQETQYF.

The genes are TRBV2 and TRBJ1-3; tentative D call: TRBD1 (6 bases). The CDR3 consists of 15 residues. Trimming pared 4 bases from V and 4 bases from J, leaving 14 bases between. Germline V gene data show CDR1 as SNHLY and CDR2 as FYNNEI. CDR3 amino acids: CASSATGMRGNTIYF. Written as DNA, the CDR3 is TGTGCCAGCAGTGCCACAGGGATGCGCGGAAACACCATATATTTT.